The TCR beta chain under discussion was sequenced for a study of tumor-infiltrating lymphocytes in primary liver carcinoma. Study-level points and caveats: Tumors had a top-250-clone fraction that was significantly higher than blood (p = 0.039). It was observed that only about 7.5-25% of the top clones appeared in every one of the five tumor regions.

Each 20-30 mg portion of unsorted bulk tissue served as the source for co-extraction of RNA and DNA. Five discrete regions of every tumor underwent sampling. This CDR3 has 15 residues. Concerning this clonotype itself: The target antigen is unknown. A junction end diverges from the germline sequence, so it may reflect a read error.

Reverse transcription of around 500 ng total RNA with a constant-region primer produced TCR beta cDNA. Slightly modified ARM-PCR, run as three nested multiplex PCR rounds, produced the TCR beta libraries. Use of TRBV1-TRBV30 forward primers with a C-beta reverse primer characterized the first two PCR rounds, which lasted around 9 cycles each. TCRdb reprocessed the multiplex PCR reads with MiXCR, giving one entry per CDR3 protein. The sample includes fewer than 70,000 distinct CDR3 sequences, 65% to 80% of them seen just once. The sequence was obtained from a man aged 35-49 years with primary liver carcinoma and hepatitis B virus infection. The chain employs TRBV12-3 or TRBV12-4 and TRBJ1-2; maybe TRBD1 (5 bases). Specimen: liver tumor tissue from sampling region 2. Subset defined: tumor region T2, inferior pole. CDR3 in amino acids: CASSLGHGVNYDYTF. The CDR3 nucleotides are TGTGCCAGCAGCCTCGGACATGGGGTAAACTATGACTACACCTTC.